This T cell receptor (beta chain) was documented in a study of cytomegalovirus exposure and HLA in healthy donors. The CDR3 loop spans 13 amino acids. Trimming removed 6 bases from V and 14 bases from J, with 20 bases in between. Germline V gives CDR1 SNHLY, CDR2 FYNNEI. Study-level points and caveats: By HLA locus, TCR association rates varied in a later analysis, with DRB1 showing the most and HLA-C the fewest.

About this clone: Its antigen is as yet unknown.

Amplification used 60 Vbeta primers and 13 Jbeta primers. Some clones are missing from TCRdb's copy, which holds only in-frame ones; the method was immunoSEQ multiplex PCR. The sample lists about 37,000 clones; roughly 82% were seen once. Sequenced input: PBMCs. This TCR came from a woman in her late teens or twenties in good health and CMV-seropositive. V gene TRBV2 combines with J gene TRBJ2-1; D is possibly TRBD2 (6 bases). The CDR3 loop reads CASRRLPGEGEFF. The DNA of the CDR3 is TGTGCCAGCAGACGCCTACCGGGAGAAGGAGAGTTCTTC.